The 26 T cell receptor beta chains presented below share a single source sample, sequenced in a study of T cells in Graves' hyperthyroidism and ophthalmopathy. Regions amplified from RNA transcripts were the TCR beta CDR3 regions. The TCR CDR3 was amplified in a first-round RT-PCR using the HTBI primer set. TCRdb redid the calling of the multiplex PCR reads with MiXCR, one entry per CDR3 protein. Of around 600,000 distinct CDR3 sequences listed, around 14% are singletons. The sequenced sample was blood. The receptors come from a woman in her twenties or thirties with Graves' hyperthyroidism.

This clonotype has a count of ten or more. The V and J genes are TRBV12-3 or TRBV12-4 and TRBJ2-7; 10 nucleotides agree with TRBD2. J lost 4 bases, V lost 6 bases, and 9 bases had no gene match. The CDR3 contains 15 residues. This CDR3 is CASSPSGRARYEQYF. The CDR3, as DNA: TGTGCCAGCAGCCCCAGCGGGAGGGCCCGTTACGAGCAGTACTTC.

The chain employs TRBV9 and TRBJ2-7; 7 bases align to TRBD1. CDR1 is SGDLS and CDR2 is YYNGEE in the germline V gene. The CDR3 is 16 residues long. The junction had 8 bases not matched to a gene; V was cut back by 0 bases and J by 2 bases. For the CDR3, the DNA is TGTGCCAGCAGCGTAGCTGGGGACAGTCCTCCCTACGAGCAGTACTTC. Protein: CASSVAGDSPPYEQYF.

CDR3 DNA: TGTGCCAGCCGGGACCGTTTTGAAAAACTGTTTTTT. Translation: CASRDRFEKLFF. The chain has TRBV12-3 or TRBV12-4 and TRBJ1-4, with D maybe TRBD1 (5 bases). Trimming removed 8 bases at V and 7 bases at J, with 11 bases between. This CDR3 has 12 residues.

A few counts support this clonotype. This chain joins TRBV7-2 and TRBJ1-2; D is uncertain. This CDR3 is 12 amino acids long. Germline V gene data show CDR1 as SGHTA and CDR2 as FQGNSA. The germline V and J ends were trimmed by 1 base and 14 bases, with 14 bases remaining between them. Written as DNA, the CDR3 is TGTGCCAGCAGCTTAGGTTCAAGCCCTGCGACCTTC. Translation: CASSLGSSPATF. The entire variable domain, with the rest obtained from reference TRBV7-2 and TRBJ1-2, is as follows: GAGVSQSPSNKVTEKGKDVELRCDPISGHTALYWYRQSLGQGLEFLIYFQGNSAPDKSGLPSDRFSAERTGGSVSTLTIQRTQQEDSAVYLCASSLGSSPATFGSGTRLTVV.

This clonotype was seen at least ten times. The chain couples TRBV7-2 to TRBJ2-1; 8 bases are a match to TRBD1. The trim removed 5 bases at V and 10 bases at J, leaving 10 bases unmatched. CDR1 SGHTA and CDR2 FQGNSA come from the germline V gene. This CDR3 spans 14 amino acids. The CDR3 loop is CASSPRTGLGEQFF. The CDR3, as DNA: TGTGCCAGCAGCCCCCGGACAGGGCTCGGGGAGCAGTTCTTC.

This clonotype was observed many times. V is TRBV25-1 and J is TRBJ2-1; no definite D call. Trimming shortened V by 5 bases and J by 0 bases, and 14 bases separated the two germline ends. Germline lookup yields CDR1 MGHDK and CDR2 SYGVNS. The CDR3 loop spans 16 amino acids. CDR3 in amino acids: CASSNEHQSSYNEQFF. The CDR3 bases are TGTGCCAGCAGTAATGAACACCAGAGCTCCTACAATGAGCAGTTCTTC.

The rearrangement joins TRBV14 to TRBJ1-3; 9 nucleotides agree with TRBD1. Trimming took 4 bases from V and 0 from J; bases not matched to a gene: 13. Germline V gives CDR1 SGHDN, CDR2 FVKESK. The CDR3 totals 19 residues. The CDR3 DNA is TGTGCCAGCAGCCCCCCCGGGACAGGGCCCCGTATCTCTGGAAACACCATATATTTT. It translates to CASSPPGTGPRISGNTIYF.

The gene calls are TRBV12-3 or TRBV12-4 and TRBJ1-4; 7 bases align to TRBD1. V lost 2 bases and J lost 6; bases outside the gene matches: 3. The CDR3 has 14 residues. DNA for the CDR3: TGTGCCAGCAGTTTAAGACAGGGAGATGAAAAACTGTTTTTT. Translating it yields CASSLRQGDEKLFF.

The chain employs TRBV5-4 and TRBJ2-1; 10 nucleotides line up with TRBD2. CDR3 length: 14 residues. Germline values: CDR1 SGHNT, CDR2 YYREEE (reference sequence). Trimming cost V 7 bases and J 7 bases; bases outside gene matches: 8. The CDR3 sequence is CASQSGRAMNEQFF. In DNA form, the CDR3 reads TGTGCCAGCCAAAGCGGGAGGGCCATGAATGAGCAGTTCTTC.

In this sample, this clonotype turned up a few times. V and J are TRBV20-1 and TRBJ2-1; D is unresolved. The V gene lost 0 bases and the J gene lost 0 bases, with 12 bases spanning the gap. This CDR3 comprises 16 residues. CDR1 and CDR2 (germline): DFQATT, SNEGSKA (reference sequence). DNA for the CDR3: TGCAGTGCTAGAGATTCTTCCAGGAGCTCCTACAATGAGCAGTTCTTC. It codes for CSARDSSRSSYNEQFF.

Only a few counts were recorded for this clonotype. The CDR3 DNA follows: TGTGCCAGCAGTCCAAGGACGTCAGGAAACACCATATATTTT. As protein: CASSPRTSGNTIYF. The chain links TRBV28 to TRBJ1-3, with unresolved D. Germline V gene sequence: CDR1 MDHEN, CDR2 SYDVKM. Trimming took off 5 bases at V and 4 bases at J, with 12 bases between the two ends. The CDR3 is made up of 14 amino acids. Filled out from reference TRBV28 and TRBJ1-3, the complete variable domain reads DVKVTQSSRYLVKRTGEKVFLECVQDMDHENMFWYRQDPGLGLRLIYFSYDVKMKEKGDIPEGYSVSREKKERFSLILESASTNQTSMYLCASSPRTSGNTIYFGEGSWLTVV.

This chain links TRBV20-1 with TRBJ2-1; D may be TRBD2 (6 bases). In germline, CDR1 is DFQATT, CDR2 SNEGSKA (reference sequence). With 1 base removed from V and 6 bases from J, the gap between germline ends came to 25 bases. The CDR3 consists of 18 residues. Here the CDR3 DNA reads TGCAGTGCTAGAGGAACGGGGGTGACTACCATTCTGGTCAATGAGCAGTTCTTC. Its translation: CSARGTGVTTILVNEQFF.

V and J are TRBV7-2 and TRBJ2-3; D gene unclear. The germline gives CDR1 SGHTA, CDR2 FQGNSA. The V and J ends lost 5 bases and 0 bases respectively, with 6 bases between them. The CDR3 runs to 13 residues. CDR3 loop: CASSRPSTDTQYF. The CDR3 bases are TGTGCCAGCAGCAGACCGAGCACAGATACGCAGTATTTT.

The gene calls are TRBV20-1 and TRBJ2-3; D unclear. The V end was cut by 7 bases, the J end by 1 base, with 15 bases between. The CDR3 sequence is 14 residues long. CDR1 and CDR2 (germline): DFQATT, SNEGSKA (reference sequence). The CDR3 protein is CSVPDPVGTDTQYF. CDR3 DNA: TGCAGTGTTCCGGACCCAGTGGGCACAGATACGCAGTATTTT.

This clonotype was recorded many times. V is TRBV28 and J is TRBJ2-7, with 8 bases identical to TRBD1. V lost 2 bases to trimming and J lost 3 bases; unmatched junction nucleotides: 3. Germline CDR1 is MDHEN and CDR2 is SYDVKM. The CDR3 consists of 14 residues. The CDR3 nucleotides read TGTGCCAGCAGTTTACAGGGGGCGATCTACGAGCAGTACTTC. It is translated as CASSLQGAIYEQYF.

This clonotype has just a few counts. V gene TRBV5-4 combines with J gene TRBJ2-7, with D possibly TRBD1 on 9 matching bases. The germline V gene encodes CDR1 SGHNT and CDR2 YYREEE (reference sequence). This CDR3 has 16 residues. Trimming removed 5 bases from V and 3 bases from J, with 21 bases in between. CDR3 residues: CASSFGQGSGGYEQYF. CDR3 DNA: TGTGCCAGCAGTTTTGGACAGGGGAGCGGGGGCTACGAGCAGTACTTC.

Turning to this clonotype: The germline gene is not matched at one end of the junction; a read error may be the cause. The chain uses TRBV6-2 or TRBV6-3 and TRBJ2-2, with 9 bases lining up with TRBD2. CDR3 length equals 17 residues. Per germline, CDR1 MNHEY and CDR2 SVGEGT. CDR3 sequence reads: CASSDSYSSGSPGELFF. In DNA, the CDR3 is TGTGCCAGCAGTGACTCGTATAGTAGCGGGAGCCCCGGGGAGCTGTTTTTT.

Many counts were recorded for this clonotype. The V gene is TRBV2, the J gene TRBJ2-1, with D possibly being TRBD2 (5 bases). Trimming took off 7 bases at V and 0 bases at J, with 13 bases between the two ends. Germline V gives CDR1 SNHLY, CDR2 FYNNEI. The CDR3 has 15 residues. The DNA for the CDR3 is TGTGCCAGCACCCCGGGGATGACCTCCTACAATGAGCAGTTCTTC. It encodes CASTPGMTSYNEQFF.

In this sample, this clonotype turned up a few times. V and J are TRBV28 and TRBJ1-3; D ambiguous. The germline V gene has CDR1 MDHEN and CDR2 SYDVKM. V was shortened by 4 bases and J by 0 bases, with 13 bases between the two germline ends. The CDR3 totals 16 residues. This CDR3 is CASSSSASGSGNTIYF. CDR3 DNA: TGTGCCAGCAGTTCGAGTGCCAGTGGCTCTGGAAACACCATATATTTT.

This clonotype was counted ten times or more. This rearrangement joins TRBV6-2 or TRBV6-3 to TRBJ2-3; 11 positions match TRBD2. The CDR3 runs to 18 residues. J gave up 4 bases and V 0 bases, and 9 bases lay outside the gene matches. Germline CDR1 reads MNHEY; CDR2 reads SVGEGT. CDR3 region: CASSYSVLTSGDADTQYF. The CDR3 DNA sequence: TGTGCCAGCAGTTACTCGGTTTTGACTAGCGGGGATGCAGATACGCAGTATTTT.

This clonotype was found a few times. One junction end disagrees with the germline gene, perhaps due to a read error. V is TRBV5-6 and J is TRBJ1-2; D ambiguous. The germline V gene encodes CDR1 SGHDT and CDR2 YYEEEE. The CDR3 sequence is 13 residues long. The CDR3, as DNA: TGTGCCAGCAGCCCGCCCCTTAACTATGGCTACTCCTTC. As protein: CASSPPLNYGYSF.

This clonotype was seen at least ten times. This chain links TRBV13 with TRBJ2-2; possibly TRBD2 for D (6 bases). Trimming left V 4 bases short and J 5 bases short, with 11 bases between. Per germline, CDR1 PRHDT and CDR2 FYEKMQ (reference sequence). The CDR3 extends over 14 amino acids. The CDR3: CASSSISGTGELFF. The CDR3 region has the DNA TGTGCCAGCAGCTCCATCAGCGGGACCGGGGAGCTGTTTTTT.

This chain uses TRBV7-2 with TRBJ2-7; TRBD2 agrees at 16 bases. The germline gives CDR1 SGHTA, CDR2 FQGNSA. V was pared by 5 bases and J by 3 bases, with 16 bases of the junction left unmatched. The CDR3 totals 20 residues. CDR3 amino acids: CASSLRTGTSGREGRYEQYF. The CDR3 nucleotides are TGTGCCAGCAGCCTCCGTACCGGGACTAGCGGGAGGGAGGGCCGCTACGAGCAGTACTTC.

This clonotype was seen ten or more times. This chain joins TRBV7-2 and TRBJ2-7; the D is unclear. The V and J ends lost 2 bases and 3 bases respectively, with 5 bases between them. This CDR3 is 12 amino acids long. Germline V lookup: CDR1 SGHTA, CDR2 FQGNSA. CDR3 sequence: CASSLSFYEQYF. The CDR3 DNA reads TGTGCCAGCAGCTTAAGTTTCTACGAGCAGTACTTC. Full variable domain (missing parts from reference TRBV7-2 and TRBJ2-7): GAGVSQSPSNKVTEKGKDVELRCDPISGHTALYWYRQSLGQGLEFLIYFQGNSAPDKSGLPSDRFSAERTGGSVSTLTIQRTQQEDSAVYLCASSLSFYEQYFGPGTRLTVT.

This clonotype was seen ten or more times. This CDR3 is CASSPYKSSYNEQFF. The CDR3 nucleotides are TGTGCCAGCTCACCTTATAAGAGCTCCTACAATGAGCAGTTCTTC. The chain joins TRBV18 to TRBJ2-1; D gene uncertain. The V gene's germline CDR1 is KGHSH and CDR2 LQKENI. This CDR3 spans 15 amino acids. Trimming pared 3 bases from V and 0 bases from J, leaving 9 bases between.

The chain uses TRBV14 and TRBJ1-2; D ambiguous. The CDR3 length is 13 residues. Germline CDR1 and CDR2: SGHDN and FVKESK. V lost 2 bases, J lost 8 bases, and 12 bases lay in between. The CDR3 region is CASSQIASVGYTF. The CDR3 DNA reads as TGTGCCAGCAGCCAAATCGCATCGGTAGGCTACACCTTC.